This is a list of T cell receptor beta chains from one sample in a study of Ad26.COV2.S vaccination and SARS-CoV-2 variants. Assay used: immunoSEQ multiplex PCR; TCRdb lists only in-frame clones, some missing. The sample lists a few hundred thousand clones, about nine tenths occurring once. The source was peripheral blood, collected in a trial of Ad26.COV2.S vaccine versus placebo. Receptors were obtained from a person between 18 and 60 years old who received the Ad26.COV2.S COVID-19 vaccine or a placebo. Each CDR3 is given with its conserved first and last residue. The D gene is left open where the match is weak. Rows give clone size only sometimes, using once, few, many, or a class for an expanded clone.

len	d_gene	j_gene	abundance	v_gene	CDR3aa	CDR3nt
14	-	TRBJ1-1	-	TRBV7-9	CASSLEGGNTEAFF	TGTGCCAGCAGCTTAGAAGGGGGTAACACTGAAGCTTTCTTT
13	-	TRBJ1-1	-	TRBV9	CASSVIDNTEAFF	TGTGCCAGCAGCGTGATAGATAACACTGAAGCTTTCTTT
15	-	TRBJ1-2	once	TRBV4-1	CASSQEGQAYYGYTF	TGCGCCAGCAGCCAAGAGGGGCAGGCCTACTATGGCTACACCTTC
17	-	TRBJ1-2	-	TRBV12-5	CASGLVTGAAANYGYTF	TGTGCTAGTGGTTTGGTAACCGGGGCAGCCGCCAACTATGGCTACACCTTC
11	TRBD1	TRBJ2-1	-	TRBV3-1/TRBV3-2	CASSSRDRTFF	TGTGCCAGCAGCTCCCGGGACAGGACTTTCTTC
14	-	TRBJ1-6	once	TRBV30	CAWSVQGRNSPLHF	TGTGCCTGGAGTGTACAGGGACGAAACTCACCCCTCCACTTT
15	TRBD1	TRBJ1-6	-	TRBV30	CAWSGDRGFNSPLHF	TGTGCCTGGAGTGGGGACAGGGGGTTTAATTCACCCCTCCACTTT
17	-	TRBJ1-1	-	TRBV19	CASSIKWGGAWNTEAFF	TGTGCCAGTAGTATAAAATGGGGGGGAGCATGGAACACTGAAGCTTTCTTT
14	TRBD1	TRBJ2-7	-	TRBV6-5	CASSNRGRTYEQYF	TGTGCCAGCAGTAACAGGGGGAGAACCTACGAGCAGTACTTC
17	-	TRBJ1-2	-	TRBV7-6	CASSSQAGQPQGYGYTF	TGTGCCAGCAGCTCTCAGGCCGGACAGCCACAGGGCTATGGCTACACCTTC
12	-	TRBJ2-2	-	TRBV11-2	CASSLVPGELFF	TGTGCCAGCAGCTTAGTCCCCGGGGAGCTGTTTTTT
18	TRBD2	TRBJ2-1	-	TRBV6-2/TRBV6-3	CASSYRLAEISSYNEQFF	TGTGCCAGCAGTTACCGACTAGCGGAGATTAGCTCCTACAATGAGCAGTTCTTC
13	-	TRBJ1-2	-	TRBV21-1	CASRQGAGGGYTF	TGTGCCAGCAGGCAGGGGGCTGGGGGCGGCTACACCTTC
14	-	TRBJ2-7	-	TRBV3-1/TRBV3-2	CASSQGTASYEQYF	TGTGCCAGCAGCCAAGGGACGGCCTCCTACGAGCAGTACTTC
16	TRBD1	TRBJ1-6	-	TRBV5-1	CASSLSPGQRNSPLHF	TGCGCCAGCAGCTTGTCGCCGGGACAGCGGAATTCACCCCTCCACTTT
15	TRBD1	TRBJ1-4	-	TRBV10-3	CAISETDREGEKLFF	TGTGCCATCAGTGAGACCGACAGGGAAGGGGAAAAACTGTTTTTT
15	TRBD2	TRBJ2-5	-	TRBV9	CASSAGLAGVETQYF	TGTGCCAGCAGCGCGGGGCTAGCGGGGGTTGAGACCCAGTACTTC
18	-	TRBJ2-7	once	TRBV2	CASSERAAQGRVFHEQYF	TGTGCCAGCAGTGAAAGAGCGGCGCAGGGCCGGGTATTCCACGAGCAGTACTTC
15	-	TRBJ2-5	-	TRBV7-6	CASSSKAGRQETQYF	TGTGCCAGCAGCTCGAAGGCGGGAAGGCAAGAGACCCAGTACTTC
14	-	TRBJ1-1	-	TRBV7-8	CASSLDSWNTEAFF	TGTGCCAGCAGCTTAGACAGCTGGAACACTGAAGCTTTCTTT
15	TRBD1	TRBJ1-1	-	TRBV18	CASSAGQGADTEAFF	TGTGCCAGCTCAGCGGGACAGGGGGCAGACACTGAAGCTTTCTTT
18	-	TRBJ2-3	once	TRBV21-1	CASSKVDGQINHTDTQYF	TGTGCCAGCAGCAAAGTGGATGGACAAATCAATCACACAGATACGCAGTATTTT
16	-	TRBJ2-7	-	TRBV5-3	CARSLLVWQGTNEQYF	TGTGCCAGAAGCCTCCTGGTGTGGCAGGGGACGAACGAGCAGTACTTC
12	-	TRBJ2-7	-	TRBV12-3/TRBV12-4	CASSPLGLEQYF	TGTGCCAGCAGTCCCCTGGGGTTGGAGCAGTACTTC
14	-	TRBJ1-5	-	TRBV25-1	CASSGTYSNQPQHF	TGTGCCAGCAGTGGGACTTATAGCAATCAGCCCCAGCATTTT
14	-	TRBJ2-2	-	TRBV18	CASSTDRNTGELFF	TGTGCCAGCTCAACAGACAGGAACACCGGGGAGCTGTTTTTT
13	TRBD2	TRBJ2-1	once	TRBV7-7	CASSLVGGNEQFF	TGTGCTAGCAGCTTAGTGGGAGGGAATGAGCAGTTCTTC
12	-	TRBJ2-7	-	TRBV30	CAWSQGGYEQYF	TGTGCCTGGAGCCAAGGGGGCTACGAGCAGTACTTC
13	TRBD1	TRBJ1-1	-	TRBV6-5	CASSTRQGGKAFF	TGTGCCAGCAGCACAAGACAGGGGGGGAAAGCTTTCTTT